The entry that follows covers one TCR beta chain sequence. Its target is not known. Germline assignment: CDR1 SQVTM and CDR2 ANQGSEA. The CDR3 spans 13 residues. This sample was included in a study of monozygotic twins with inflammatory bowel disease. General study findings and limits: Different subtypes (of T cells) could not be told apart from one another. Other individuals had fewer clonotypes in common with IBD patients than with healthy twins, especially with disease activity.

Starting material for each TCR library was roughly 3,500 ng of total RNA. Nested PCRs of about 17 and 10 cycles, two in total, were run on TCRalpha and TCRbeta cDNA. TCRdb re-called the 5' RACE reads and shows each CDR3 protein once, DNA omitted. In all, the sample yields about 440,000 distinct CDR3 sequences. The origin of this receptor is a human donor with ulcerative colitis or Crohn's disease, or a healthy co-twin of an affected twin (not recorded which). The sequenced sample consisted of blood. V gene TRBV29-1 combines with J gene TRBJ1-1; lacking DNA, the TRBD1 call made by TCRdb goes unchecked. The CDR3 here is CSVIPGQGTEAFF.